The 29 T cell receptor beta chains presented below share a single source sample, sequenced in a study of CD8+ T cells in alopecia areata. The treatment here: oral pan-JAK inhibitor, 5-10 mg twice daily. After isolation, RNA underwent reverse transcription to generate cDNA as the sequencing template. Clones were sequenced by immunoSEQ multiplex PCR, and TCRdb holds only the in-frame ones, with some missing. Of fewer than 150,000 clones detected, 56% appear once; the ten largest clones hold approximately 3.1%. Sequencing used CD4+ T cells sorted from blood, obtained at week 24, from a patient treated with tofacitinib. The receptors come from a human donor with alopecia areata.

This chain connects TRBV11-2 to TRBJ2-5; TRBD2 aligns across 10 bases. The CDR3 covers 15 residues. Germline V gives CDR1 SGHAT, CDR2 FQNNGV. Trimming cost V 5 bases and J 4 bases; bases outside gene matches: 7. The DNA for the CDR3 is TGTGCCAGCAGCGCTAGCGGGGGTGTAGGAGAGACCCAGTACTTC. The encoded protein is CASSASGGVGETQYF.

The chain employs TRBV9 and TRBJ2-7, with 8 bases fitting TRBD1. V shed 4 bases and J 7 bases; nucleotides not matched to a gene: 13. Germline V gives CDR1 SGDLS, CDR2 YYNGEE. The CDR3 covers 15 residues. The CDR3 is CASSSQGTGPNEQYF. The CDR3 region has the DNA TGTGCCAGCAGCTCCCAGGGGACAGGCCCTAATGAGCAGTACTTC.

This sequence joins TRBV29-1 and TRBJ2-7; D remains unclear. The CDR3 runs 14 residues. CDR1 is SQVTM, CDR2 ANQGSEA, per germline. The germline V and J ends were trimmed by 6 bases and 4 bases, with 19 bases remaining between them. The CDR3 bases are TGCAGCGTGTTTAGGATGGGCCGAGGTTACGAGCAGTACTTC. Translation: CSVFRMGRGYEQYF.

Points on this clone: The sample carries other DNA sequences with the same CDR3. The CDR3 DNA reads TGCAGCGTTGAACAGGGCCTAGCGGGGGAGCAGTACTTC. This sequence encodes CSVEQGLAGEQYF. The V call is TRBV29-1, the J call TRBJ2-7, with 9 bases fitting TRBD2. CDR1 and CDR2 (germline): SQVTM, ANQGSEA. The J segment lost 7 bases and the V segment lost 2 bases, leaving 6 bases of the junction unmatched. The CDR3 loop spans 13 amino acids.

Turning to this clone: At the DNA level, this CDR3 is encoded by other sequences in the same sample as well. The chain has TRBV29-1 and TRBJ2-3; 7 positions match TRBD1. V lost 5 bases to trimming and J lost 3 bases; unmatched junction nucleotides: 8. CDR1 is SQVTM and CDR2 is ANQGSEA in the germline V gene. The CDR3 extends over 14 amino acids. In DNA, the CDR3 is TGCAGCGTTCGAACAGGGGCGATGACAGATACGCAGTATTTT. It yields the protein CSVRTGAMTDTQYF.

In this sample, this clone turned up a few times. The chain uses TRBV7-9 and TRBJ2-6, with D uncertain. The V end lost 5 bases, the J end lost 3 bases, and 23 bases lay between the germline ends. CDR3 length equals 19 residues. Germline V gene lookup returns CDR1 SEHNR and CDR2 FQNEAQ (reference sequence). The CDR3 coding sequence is TGTGCCAGCAGCCCCCGAATGAGGAGAGGTGGTAATGGGGCCAACGTCCTGACTTTC. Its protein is CASSPRMRRGGNGANVLTF.

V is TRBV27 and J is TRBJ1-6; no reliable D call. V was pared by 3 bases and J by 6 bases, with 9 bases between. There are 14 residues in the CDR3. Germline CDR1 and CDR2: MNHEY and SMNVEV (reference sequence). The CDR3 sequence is CASSFGLINSPLHF. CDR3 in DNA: TGTGCCAGCAGTTTTGGGCTGATTAATTCACCCCTCCACTTT.

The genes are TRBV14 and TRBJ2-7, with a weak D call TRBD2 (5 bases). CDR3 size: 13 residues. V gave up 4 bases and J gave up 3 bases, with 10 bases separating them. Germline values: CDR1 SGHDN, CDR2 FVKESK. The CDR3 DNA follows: TGTGCCAGCAGCCGAGGACTGCACTACGAGCAGTACTTC. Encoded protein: CASSRGLHYEQYF.

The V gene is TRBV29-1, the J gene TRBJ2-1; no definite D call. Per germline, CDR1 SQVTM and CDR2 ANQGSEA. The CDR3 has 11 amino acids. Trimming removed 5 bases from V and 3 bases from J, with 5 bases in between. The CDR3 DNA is TGCAGCGTTCGGGTCTACAATGAGCAGTTCTTC. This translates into CSVRVYNEQFF.

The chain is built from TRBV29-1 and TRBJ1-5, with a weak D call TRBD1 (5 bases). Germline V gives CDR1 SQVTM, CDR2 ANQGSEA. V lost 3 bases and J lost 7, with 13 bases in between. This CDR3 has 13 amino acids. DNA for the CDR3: TGCAGCGTTGATGGGGGAAGTGGACAGCCCCAGCATTTT. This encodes CSVDGGSGQPQHF.

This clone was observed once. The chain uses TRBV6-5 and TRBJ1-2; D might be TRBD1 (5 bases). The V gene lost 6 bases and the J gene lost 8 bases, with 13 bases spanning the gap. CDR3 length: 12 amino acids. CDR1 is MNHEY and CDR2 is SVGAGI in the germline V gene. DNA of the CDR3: TGTGCCAGCAGACCCAGGGTTGGCGGCTACACCTTC. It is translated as CASRPRVGGYTF.

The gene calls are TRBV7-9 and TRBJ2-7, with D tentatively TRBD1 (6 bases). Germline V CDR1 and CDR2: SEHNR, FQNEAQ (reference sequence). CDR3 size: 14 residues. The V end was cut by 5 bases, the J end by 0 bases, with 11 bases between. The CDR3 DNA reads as TGTGCCAGCAGCGATACAGGGAGCTCCTACGAGCAGTACTTC. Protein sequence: CASSDTGSSYEQYF.

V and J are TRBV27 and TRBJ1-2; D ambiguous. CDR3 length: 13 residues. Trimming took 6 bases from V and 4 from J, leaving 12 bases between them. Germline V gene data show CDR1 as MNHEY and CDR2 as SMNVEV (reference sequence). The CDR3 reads CASRGPVVYGYTF. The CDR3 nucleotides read TGTGCCAGCAGAGGACCGGTTGTCTATGGCTACACCTTC.

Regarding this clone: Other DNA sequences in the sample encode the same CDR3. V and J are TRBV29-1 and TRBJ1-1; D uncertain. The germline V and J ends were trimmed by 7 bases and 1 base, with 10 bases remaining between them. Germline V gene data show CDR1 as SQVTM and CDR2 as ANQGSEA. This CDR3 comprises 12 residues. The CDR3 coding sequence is TGCAGCGCCGGCCTAGGGAACACTGAAGCTTTCTTT. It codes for CSAGLGNTEAFF.

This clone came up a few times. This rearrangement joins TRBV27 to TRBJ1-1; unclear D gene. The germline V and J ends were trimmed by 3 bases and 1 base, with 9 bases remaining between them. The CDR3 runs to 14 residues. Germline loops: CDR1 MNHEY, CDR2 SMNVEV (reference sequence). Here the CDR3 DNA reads TGTGCCAGCAGTTTTCGGGCCCGGAACACTGAAGCTTTCTTT. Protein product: CASSFRARNTEAFF.

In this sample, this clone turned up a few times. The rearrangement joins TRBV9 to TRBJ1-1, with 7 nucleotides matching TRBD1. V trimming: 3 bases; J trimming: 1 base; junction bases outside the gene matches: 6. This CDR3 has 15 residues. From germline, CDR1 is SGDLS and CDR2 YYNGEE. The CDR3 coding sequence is TGTGCCAGCAGCGAACCGGGACAGCCGAACACTGAAGCTTTCTTT. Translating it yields CASSEPGQPNTEAFF.

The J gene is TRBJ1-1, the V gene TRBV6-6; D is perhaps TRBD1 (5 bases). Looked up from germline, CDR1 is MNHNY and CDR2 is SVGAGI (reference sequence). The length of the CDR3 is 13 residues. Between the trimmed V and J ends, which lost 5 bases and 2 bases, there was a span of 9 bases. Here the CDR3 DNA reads TGTGCCAGCAGTCCGACAGCCAACACTGAAGCTTTCTTT. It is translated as CASSPTANTEAFF.

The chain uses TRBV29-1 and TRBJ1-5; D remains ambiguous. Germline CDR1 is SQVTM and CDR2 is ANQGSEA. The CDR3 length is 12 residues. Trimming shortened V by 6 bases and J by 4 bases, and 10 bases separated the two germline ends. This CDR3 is CSVRDRNQPQHF. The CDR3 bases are TGCAGCGTCCGCGATCGGAATCAGCCCCAGCATTTT.

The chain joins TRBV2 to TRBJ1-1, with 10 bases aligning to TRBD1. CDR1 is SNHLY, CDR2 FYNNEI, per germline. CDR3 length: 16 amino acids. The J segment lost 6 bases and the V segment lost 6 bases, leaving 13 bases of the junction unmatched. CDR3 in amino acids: CASSELGTGVYAEAFF. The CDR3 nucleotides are TGTGCCAGCAGCGAGCTTGGGACAGGGGTCTATGCTGAAGCTTTCTTT.

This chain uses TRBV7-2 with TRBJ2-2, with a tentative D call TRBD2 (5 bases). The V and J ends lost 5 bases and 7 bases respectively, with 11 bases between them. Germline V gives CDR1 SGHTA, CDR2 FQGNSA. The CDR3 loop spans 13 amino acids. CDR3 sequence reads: CASSPNEGGELFF. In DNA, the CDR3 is TGTGCCAGCAGCCCTAACGAGGGCGGGGAGCTGTTTTTT.

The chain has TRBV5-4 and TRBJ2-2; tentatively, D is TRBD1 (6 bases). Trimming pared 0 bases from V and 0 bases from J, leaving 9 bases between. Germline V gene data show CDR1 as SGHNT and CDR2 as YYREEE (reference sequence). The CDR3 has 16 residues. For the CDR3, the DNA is TGTGCCAGCAGCTTGGAGGGGGTCGCGAACACCGGGGAGCTGTTTTTT. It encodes CASSLEGVANTGELFF.

CDR3 protein: CASSLASGWAGYTF. In DNA form, the CDR3 reads TGTGCCAGCAGTTTAGCTTCGGGGTGGGCCGGCTACACCTTC. The chain links TRBV27 to TRBJ1-2; D gene unclear. The V end lost 2 bases, the J end lost 8 bases, and 15 bases lay between the germline ends. CDR1 is MNHEY and CDR2 is SMNVEV in the germline V gene (reference sequence). The CDR3 sequence is 14 residues long.

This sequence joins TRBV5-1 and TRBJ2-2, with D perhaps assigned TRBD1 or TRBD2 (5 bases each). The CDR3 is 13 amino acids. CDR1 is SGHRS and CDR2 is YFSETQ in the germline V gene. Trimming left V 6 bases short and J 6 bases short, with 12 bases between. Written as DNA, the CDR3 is TGCGCCAGCATCGAGGGGACGGCCGGGGAGCTGTTTTTT. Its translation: CASIEGTAGELFF.

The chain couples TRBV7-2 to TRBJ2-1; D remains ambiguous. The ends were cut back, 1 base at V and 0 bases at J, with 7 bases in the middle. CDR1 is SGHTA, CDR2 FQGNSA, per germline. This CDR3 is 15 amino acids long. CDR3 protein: CASSLDLGSYNEQFF. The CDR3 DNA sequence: TGTGCCAGCAGCTTAGACCTAGGCTCCTACAATGAGCAGTTCTTC.

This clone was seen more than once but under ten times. The CDR3 DNA reads TGTGCCAGCAGCCCGTCTAGCGGCGCCTTCCAAGAGACCCAGTACTTC. Encoded protein: CASSPSSGAFQETQYF. The chain is built from TRBV5-4 and TRBJ2-5, with 7 bases lining up with TRBD2. Germline V lookup: CDR1 SGHNT, CDR2 YYREEE (reference sequence). CDR3 length: 16 amino acids. Trimming at V came to 4 bases and at J to 1 base, leaving 10 bases not matched to a gene. The whole variable domain, remainder taken from reference TRBV5-4 and TRBJ2-5, is ETGVTQSPTHLIKTRGQQVTLRCSSQSGHNTVSWYQQALGQGPQFIFQYYREEENGRGNFPPRFSGLQFPNYSSELNVNALELDDSALYLCASSPSSGAFQETQYFGPGTRLLVL.

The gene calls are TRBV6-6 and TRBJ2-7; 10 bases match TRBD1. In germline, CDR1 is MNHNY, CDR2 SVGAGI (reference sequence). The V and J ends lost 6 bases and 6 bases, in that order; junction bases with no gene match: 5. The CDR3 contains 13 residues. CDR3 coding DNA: TGTGCCAGCAGCGGCCGGACAGGGGGCGAGCAGTACTTC. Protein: CASSGRTGGEQYF.

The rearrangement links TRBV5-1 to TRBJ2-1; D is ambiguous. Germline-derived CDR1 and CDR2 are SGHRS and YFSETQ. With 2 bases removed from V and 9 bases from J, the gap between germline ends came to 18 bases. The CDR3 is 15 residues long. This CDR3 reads CASSLRPLPDGEQFF. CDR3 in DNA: TGCGCCAGCAGCTTACGGCCGCTCCCCGATGGTGAGCAGTTCTTC.

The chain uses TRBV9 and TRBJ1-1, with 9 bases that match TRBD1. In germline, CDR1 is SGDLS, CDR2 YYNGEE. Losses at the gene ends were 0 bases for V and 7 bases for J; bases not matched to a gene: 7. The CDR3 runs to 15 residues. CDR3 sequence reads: CASSVGEGQGFEAFF. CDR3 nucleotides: TGTGCCAGCAGCGTAGGAGAGGGACAGGGCTTTGAAGCTTTCTTT.

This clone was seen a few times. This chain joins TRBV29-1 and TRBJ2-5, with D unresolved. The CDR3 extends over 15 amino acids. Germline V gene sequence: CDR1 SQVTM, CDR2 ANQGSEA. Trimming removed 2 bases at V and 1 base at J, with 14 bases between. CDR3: CSVEKAAKVQETQYF. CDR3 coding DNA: TGCAGCGTTGAAAAGGCAGCAAAAGTCCAAGAGACCCAGTACTTC.